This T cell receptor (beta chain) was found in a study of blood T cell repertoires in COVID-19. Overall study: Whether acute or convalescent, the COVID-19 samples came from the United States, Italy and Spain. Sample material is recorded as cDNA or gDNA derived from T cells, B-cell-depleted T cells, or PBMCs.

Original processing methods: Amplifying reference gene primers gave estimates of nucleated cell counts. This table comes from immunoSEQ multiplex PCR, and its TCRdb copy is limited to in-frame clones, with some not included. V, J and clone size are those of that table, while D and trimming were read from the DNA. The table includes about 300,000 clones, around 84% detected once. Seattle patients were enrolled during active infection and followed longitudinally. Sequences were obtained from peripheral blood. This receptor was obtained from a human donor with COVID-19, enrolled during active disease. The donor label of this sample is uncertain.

CDR3: CASSEVRGGSPLHF. DNA of the CDR3: TGTGCCAGCAGTGAGGTACGGGGAGGTTCACCCCTCCACTTT. The rearrangement joins TRBV25-1 to TRBJ1-6; D gene uncertain. The germline V gene encodes CDR1 MGHDK and CDR2 SYGVNS. The V gene lost 3 bases and the J gene lost 9 bases, with 12 bases spanning the gap. The CDR3 runs to 14 residues. The whole variable domain, remainder taken from reference TRBV25-1 and TRBJ1-6, is EADIYQTPRYLVIGTGKKITLECSQTMGHDKMYWYQQDPGMELHLIHYSYGVNSTEKGDLSSESTVSRIRTEHFPLTLESARPSHTSQYLCASSEVRGGSPLHFGNGTRLTVT.